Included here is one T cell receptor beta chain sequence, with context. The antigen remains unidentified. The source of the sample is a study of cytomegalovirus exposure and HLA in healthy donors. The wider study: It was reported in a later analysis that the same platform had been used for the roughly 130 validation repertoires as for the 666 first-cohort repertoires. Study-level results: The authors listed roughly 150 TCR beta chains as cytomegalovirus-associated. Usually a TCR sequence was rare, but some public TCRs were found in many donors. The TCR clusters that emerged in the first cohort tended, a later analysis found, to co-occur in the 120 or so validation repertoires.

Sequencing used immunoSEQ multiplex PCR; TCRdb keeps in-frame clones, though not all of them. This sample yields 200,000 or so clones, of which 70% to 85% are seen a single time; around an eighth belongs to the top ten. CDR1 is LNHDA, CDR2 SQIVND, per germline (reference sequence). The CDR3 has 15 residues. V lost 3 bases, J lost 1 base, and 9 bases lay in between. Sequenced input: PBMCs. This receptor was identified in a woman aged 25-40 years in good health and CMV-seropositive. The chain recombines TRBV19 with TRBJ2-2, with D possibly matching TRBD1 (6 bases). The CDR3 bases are TGTGCCAGTAGTATTGGGGGCGGGAACACCGGGGAGCTGTTTTTT. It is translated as CASSIGGGNTGELFF.